Described below is a single T cell receptor beta chain sequence and its context. Germline V gives CDR1 MNHNS, CDR2 SASEGT. With 1 base removed from V and 2 bases from J, the gap between germline ends came to 7 bases. CDR3 size: 14 residues. In TCRdb, the 5' RACE reads were re-called with MiXCR into one record per CDR3 protein. In the table there are roughly 450,000 distinct CDR3 sequences, 18% of which are singletons. This sample stems from a study of T-cell memory formation after mild COVID-19. Input material: PBMCs or a T cell subset sorted from them (not recorded which). The clonotype comes from an adult woman who had mild COVID-19 (a few samples of this study predate the infection). Cell type and time point are not known. The chain links TRBV6-1 to TRBJ2-3; TRBD1 is a possible D gene (5 bases). The DNA of the CDR3 is TGTGCCAGCAGTGAAGACGGACACACAGATACGCAGTATTTT. Protein product: CASSEDGHTDTQYF.